A single sample is the source of the 4 T cell receptor beta chains below, sequenced in a study of shared clonotypes between healthy human individuals. This table comes from immunoSEQ multiplex PCR, and its TCRdb copy is limited to in-frame clones, with some not included. The sample has about 710,000 clones; about 80% are singletons. Input material: memory CD4+ T cells sorted from blood. Subset indicated: CD45RA-negative fraction. These receptors all stem from a woman aged 25 to 39 in good health.

CDR3 loop: CASNQRTGEQYF. The CDR3 coding sequence is TGTGCCAGCAATCAAAGAACGGGCGAGCAGTACTTC. This sequence joins TRBV28 and TRBJ2-7; no clear D. This CDR3 is built from 12 residues. CDR1 is MDHEN, CDR2 SYDVKM, per germline. V shed 7 bases and J shed 6 bases, with 13 bases lying between them.

CDR3 sequence reads: CASQDRQETQYF. The DNA for the CDR3 is TGCGCCAGCCAGGACAGGCAAGAGACCCAGTACTTC. The chain couples TRBV10-2 to TRBJ2-5, with TRBD1 matching over 7 bases. Per germline, CDR1 WSHSY and CDR2 SAAADI. The CDR3 runs 12 residues. Germline trimming cut 8 bases from V and 2 bases from J; bases unmatched to any gene: 2.

This clone was found a few times. This chain joins TRBV19 and TRBJ2-6; 8 bases align to TRBD1. The germline V gene encodes CDR1 LNHDA and CDR2 SQIVND (reference sequence). With V trimmed by 2 bases and J by 0 bases, 6 bases remained unmatched. The CDR3 totals 18 residues. The CDR3 nucleotides are TGTGCCAGTAGTATACAGGGGGCCCCAAGCTCTGGGGCCAACGTCCTGACTTTC. Translated: CASSIQGAPSSGANVLTF.

The chain combines TRBV15 with TRBJ2-4; 10 bases are shared with TRBD2. The CDR3 is made up of 15 amino acids. Germline V gene sequence: CDR1 LNHNV, CDR2 YYDKDF (reference sequence). J lost 7 bases, V lost 1 base, and 4 bases had no gene match. CDR3 loop: CATSRGSSGSNIQYF. The CDR3 DNA reads as TGTGCCACCAGCAGAGGATCTAGCGGGAGCAACATTCAGTACTTC.